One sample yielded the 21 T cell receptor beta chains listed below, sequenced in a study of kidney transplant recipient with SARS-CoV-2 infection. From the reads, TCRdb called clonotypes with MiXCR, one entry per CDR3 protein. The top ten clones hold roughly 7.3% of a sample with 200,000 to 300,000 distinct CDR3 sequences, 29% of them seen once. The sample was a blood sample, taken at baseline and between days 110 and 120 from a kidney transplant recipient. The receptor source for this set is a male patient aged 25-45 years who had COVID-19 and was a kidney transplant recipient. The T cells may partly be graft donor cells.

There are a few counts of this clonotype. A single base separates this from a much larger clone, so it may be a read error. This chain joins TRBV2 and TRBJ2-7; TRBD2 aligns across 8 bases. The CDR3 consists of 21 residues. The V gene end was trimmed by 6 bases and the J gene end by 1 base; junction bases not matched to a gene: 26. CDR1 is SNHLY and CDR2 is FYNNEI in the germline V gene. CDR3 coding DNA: TGTGCCAGCAGGATTAGAACCCCGGGACTAGTGGGAAAGGGCGTATCCTACGAGCAGTACTTC. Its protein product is CASRIRTPGLVGKGVSYEQYF.

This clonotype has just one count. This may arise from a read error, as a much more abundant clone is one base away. CDR3 coding DNA: TGTGCCTGGAAAGGGACGAGAGGGAACTCCGAGCAGTGCTTC. Its translation: CAWKGTRGNSEQCF. J is TRBJ2-7 and V is TRBV30; D assignment may be TRBD1 or TRBD2 (5 bases each). This CDR3 contains 14 residues. Germline assignment: CDR1 GTSNPN and CDR2 SVGIG (reference sequence).

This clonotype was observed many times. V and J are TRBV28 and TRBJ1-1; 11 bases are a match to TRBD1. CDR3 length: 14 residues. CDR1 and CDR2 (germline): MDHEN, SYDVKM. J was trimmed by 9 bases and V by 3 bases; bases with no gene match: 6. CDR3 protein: CASSFQDRGRKAFF. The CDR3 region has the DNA TGTGCCAGCAGTTTCCAGGACAGGGGGCGGAAAGCTTTCTTT. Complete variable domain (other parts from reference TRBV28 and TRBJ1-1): DVKVTQSSRYLVKRTGEKVFLECVQDMDHENMFWYRQDPGLGLRLIYFSYDVKMKEKGDIPEGYSVSREKKERFSLILESASTNQTSMYLCASSFQDRGRKAFFGQGTRLTVV.

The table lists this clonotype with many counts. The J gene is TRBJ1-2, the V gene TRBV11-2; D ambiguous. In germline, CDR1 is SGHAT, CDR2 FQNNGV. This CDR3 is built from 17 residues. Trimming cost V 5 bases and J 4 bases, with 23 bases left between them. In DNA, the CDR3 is TGTGCCAGCAGCCAGTATGGAACAAGCAGAAAGACCTATGGCTACACCTTC. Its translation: CASSQYGTSRKTYGYTF.

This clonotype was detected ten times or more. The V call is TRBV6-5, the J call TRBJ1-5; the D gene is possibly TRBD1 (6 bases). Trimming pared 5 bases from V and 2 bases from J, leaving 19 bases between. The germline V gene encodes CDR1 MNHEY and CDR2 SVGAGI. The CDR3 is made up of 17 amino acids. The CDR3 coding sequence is TGTGCCAGCAGTCACGATCGCCGGGGGGCCGGCAATCAGCCCCAGCATTTT. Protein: CASSHDRRGAGNQPQHF.

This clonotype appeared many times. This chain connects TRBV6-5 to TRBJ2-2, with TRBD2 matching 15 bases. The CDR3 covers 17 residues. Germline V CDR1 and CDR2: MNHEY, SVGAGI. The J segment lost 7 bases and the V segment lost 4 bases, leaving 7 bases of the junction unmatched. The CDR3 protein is CASSSGLAGGAVGELFF. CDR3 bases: TGTGCCAGCAGTTCGGGACTAGCGGGAGGAGCGGTCGGGGAGCTGTTTTTT.

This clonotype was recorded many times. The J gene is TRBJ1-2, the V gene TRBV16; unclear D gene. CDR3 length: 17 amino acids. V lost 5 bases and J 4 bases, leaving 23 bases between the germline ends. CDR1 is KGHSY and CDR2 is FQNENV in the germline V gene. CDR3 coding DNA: TGTGCCAGCAGCGGAGCTAGGGTCGTTAGAAAGACCTATGGCTACACCTTC. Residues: CASSGARVVRKTYGYTF.

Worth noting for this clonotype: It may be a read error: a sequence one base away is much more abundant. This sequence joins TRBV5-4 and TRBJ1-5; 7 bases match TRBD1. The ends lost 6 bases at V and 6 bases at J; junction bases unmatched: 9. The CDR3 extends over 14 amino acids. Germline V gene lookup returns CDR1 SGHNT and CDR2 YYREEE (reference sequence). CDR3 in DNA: TGTGCCAGCAACCGAGACAGGGAAGCTCAGCCCCAGCATTTT. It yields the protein CASNRDREAQPQHF.

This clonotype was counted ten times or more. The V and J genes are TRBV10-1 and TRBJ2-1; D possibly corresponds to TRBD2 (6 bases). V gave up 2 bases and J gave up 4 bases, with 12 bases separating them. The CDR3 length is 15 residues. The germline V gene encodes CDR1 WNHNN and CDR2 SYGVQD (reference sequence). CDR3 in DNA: TGCGCCAGCAGTGAGGCGGGATACCAATACAATGAGCAGTTCTTC. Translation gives CASSEAGYQYNEQFF.

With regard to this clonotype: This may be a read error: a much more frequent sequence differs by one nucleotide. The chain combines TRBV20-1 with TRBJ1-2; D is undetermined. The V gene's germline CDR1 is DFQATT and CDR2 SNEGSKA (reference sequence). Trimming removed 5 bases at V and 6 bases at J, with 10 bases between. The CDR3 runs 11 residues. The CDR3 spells CSAWGIDGYTF. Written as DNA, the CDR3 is TGCAGTGCTTGGGGTATCGATGGCTACACCTTC.

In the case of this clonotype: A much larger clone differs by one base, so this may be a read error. CDR3 DNA sequence: TGTGCCAACAGGGACAGGGATGTTGGGGAAAAACTGTTTTTT. It codes for CANRDRDVGEKLFF. The chain couples TRBV12-3 or TRBV12-4 to TRBJ1-4; 9 bases match TRBD1. Trimming removed 10 bases from V and 8 bases from J; junction bases left unmatched: 11. The CDR3 is made up of 14 amino acids.

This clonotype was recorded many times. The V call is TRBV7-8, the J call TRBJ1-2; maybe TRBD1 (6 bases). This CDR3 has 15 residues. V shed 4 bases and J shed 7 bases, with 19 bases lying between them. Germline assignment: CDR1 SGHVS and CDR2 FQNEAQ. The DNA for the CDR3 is TGTGCCAGCAGCTCTACAGGGTCCAGAGGGGGTGGCTACACCTTC. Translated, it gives CASSSTGSRGGGYTF.

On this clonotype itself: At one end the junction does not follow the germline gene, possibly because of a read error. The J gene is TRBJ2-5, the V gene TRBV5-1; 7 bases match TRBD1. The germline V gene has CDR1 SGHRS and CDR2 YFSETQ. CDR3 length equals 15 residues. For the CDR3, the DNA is TGCGCCAGCAGCTTGGGGACAGGTAACCCAGAGAACCAGTACTTC. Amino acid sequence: CASSLGTGNPENQYF.

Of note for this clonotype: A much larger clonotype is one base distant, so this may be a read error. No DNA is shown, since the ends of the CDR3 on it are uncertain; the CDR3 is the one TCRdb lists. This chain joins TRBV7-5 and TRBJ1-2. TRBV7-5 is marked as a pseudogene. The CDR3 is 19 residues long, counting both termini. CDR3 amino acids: CISAPEWSREVGKTYGYTF.

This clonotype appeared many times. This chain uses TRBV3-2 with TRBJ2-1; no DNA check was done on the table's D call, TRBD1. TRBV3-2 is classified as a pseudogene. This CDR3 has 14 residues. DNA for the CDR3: TGTGCCAGCAGCCAGCAGAGGGGGGGCAATGAGCAGTTCTTC. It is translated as CASSQQRGGNEQFF.

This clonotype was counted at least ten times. The CDR3 reads CASSAGYEQYF. CDR3 DNA sequence: TGTGCCAGCAGTGCAGGCTACGAGCAGTACTTC. The genes are TRBV6-5 and TRBJ2-7; no clear D. CDR1 is MNHEY and CDR2 is SVGAGI in the germline V gene. The CDR3 loop spans 11 amino acids. V lost 5 bases and J lost 3, with 5 bases in between.

CDR3 residues: CSARLRGPWDTQYF. The DNA for the CDR3 is TGCAGTGCTAGGCTACGGGGGCCATGGGATACGCAGTATTTT. The genes are TRBV20-1 and TRBJ2-3, with D perhaps assigned TRBD1 or TRBD2 (6 bases each). The V gene lost 3 bases and the J gene lost 6 bases, with 16 bases spanning the gap. The CDR3 contains 14 residues. Germline V gives CDR1 DFQATT, CDR2 SNEGSKA (reference sequence).

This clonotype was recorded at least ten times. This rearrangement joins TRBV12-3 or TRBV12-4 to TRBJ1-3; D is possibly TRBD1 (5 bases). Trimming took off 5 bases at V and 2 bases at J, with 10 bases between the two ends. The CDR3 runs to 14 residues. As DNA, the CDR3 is TGTGCCAGCAGTCACTCAGGGACTGGAAACACCATATATTTT. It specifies CASSHSGTGNTIYF.

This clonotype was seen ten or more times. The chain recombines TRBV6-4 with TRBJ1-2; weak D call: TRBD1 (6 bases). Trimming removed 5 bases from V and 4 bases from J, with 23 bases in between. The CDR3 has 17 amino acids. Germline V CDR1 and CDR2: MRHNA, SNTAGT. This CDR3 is CASSSGGSHGKTYGYTF. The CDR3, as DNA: TGTGCCAGCAGTAGCGGGGGCTCACACGGAAAGACCTATGGCTACACCTTC.

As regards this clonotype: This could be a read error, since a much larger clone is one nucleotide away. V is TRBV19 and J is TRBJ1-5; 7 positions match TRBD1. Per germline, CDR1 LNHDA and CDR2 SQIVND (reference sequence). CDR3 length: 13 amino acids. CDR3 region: CAGSIRGRAPQHF. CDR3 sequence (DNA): TGTGCCGGTAGTATCAGGGGGAGAGCGCCCCAGCATTTT. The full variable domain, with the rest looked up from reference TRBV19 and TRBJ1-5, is DGGITQSPKYLFRKEGQNVTLSCEQNLNHDAMYWYRQDPGQGLRLIYYSQIVNDFQKGDIAEGYSVSREKKESFPLTVTSAQKNPTAFYLCAGSIRGRAPQHFGDGTRLSIL.

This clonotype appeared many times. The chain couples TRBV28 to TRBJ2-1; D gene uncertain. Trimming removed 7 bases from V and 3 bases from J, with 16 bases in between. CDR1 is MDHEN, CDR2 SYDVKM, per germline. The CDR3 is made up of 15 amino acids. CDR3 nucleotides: TGTGCCAGCAATAAGCTGGCAGGCCACTACAATGAGCAGTTCTTC. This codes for CASNKLAGHYNEQFF.